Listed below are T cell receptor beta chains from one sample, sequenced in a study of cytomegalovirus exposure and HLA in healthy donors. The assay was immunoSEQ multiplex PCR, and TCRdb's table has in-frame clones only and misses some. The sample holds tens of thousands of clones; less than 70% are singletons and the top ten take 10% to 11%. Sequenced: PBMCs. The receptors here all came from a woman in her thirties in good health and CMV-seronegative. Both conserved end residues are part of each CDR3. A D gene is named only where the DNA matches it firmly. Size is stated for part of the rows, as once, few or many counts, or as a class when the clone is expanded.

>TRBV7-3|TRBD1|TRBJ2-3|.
TGTGCCAGCAGCTTAGTTGGACAGGGAACAGATACGCAGTATTTT
CASSLVGQGTDTQYF
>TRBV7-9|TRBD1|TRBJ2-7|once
TGTGCCAGCAGGGCAGGGGGAAACGAGCAGTACTTC
CASRAGGNEQYF
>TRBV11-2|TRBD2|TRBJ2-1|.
TGTGCCAGCAGCTTAGCCGGAGCCCTAGCGGGGGGCTTTAAAGGGCAGTTCTTC
CASSLAGALAGGFKGQFF
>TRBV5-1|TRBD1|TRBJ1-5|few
TGCGCCAGCAGCATCACAGGGGGGATCGGGCAGCCCCAGCATTTT
CASSITGGIGQPQHF
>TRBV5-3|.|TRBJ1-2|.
TGTGCCAGAAGCACTAGAATCCGGGAGGGTCCCAGCTATGGCTACACCTTC
CARSTRIREGPSYGYTF
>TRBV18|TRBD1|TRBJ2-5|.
TGTGCCAGCTCACCGGACAGGGCAGAGACCCAGTACTTC
CASSPDRAETQYF
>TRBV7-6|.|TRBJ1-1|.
TGTGCCAGCAGCTTAAATTCGGTGATGAACACTGAAGCTTTCTTT
CASSLNSVMNTEAFF
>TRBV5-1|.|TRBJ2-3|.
TGCGCCAGCAGCTTGGTCGCAGGGGAAGATACGCAGTATTTT
CASSLVAGEDTQYF
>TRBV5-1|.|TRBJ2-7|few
TGCGCCAGCAGCTTGGGCAGTGCCTCCTACGAGCAGTACTTC
CASSLGSASYEQYF
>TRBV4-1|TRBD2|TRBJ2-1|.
TGCGCCAGCAGCTTCAAGACTAGCGGGGGGGCCTATGAGCAGTTCTTC
CASSFKTSGGAYEQFF
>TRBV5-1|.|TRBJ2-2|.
TGCGCCAGCAGCTCCGGACTAAGCGCGAACGGGGAGCTGTTTTTT
CASSSGLSANGELFF
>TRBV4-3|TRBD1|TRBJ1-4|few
TGCGCCAGCTCTAAACACGGGACAGGGGATGAAAAACTGTTTTTT
CASSKHGTGDEKLFF
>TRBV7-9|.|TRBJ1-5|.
TGTGCCAGCAGCTATCCGGGTATTCAGCCCCAGCATTTT
CASSYPGIQPQHF
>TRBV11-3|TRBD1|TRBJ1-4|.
TGTGCCAGCAGCTTAGACCCCAGGGGGAGCGATGAAAAACTGTTTTTT
CASSLDPRGSDEKLFF
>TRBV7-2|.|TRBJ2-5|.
TGTGCCAGCAGCATGGGGCCAGGCGGAGAGACCCAGTACTTC
CASSMGPGGETQYF
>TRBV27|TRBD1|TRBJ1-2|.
TGTGCCAGCAGTTGGGGACAGGACTATGGCTACACCTTC
CASSWGQDYGYTF
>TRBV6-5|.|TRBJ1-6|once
TGTGCCAGCACTCCCGAGAGACACTATAATTCACCCCTCCACTTT
CASTPERHYNSPLHF
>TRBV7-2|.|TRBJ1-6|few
TGTGCCACCAGCTTAGGGCCAGTCTCCTATAATTCACCCCTCCACTTT
CATSLGPVSYNSPLHF
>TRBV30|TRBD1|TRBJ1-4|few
TGTGCCTGGAGGAAGGTATCCGGGACAGCTAATGAAAAACTGTTTTTT
CAWRKVSGTANEKLFF
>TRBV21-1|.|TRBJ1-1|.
TGTGCCAGCACCAGTATCGGGACAGGGGATATAGGCACTGAAGCTTTCTTT
CASTSIGTGDIGTEAFF
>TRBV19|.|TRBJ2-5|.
TGTGCCACCATGACAAGGGTGGGGGGTACCCCAGAGACCCAGTACTTC
CATMTRVGGTPETQYF
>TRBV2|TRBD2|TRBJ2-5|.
TGTGCCAGCAGTCTGACTAGCGGGGGCCGTGAGACCCAGTACTTC
CASSLTSGGRETQYF
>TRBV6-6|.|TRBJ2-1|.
TGTGCCAGCAGTCCTTCCAATGAGCAGTTCTTC
CASSPSNEQFF
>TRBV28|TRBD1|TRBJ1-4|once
TGTGCCAGCACCCCAGGGGGCGCAGGTAATGAAAAACTGTTTTTT
CASTPGGAGNEKLFF
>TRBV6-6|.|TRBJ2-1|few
TGTGCCAGCACCCTAGTGGGAGCGGACAATGAGCAGTTCTTC
CASTLVGADNEQFF
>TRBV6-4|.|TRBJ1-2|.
TGTGCCAGCAGTGACTCATCGGAGACTAACTATGGCTACACCTTC
CASSDSSETNYGYTF
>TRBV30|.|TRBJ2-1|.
TGTGCCTGGAGTGCCCCGACTAGACCCACCTACAATGAGCAGTTCTTC
CAWSAPTRPTYNEQFF
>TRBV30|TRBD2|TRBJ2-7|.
TGTGCCTGGAACGGCGGGGGGCCCTCCTACGAGCAGTACTTC
CAWNGGGPSYEQYF
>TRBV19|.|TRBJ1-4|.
TGTGCCAGTACCGCCCGGGTGAGCCTGGGTGAAAAACTGTTTTTT
CASTARVSLGEKLFF
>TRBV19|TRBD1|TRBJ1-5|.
TGTGCCACCGCACTGGGGACAGGGAATAGCAATCAGCCCCAGCATTTT
CATALGTGNSNQPQHF
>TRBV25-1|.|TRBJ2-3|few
TGTGCCAGCAGTGATACGGGGACTCCCCCTAGCACAGATACGCAGTATTTT
CASSDTGTPPSTDTQYF
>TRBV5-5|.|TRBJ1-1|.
TGTGCCAGCAGCCCCCGGGGGGGGAAGGTTGTCACTGAAGCTTTCTTT
CASSPRGGKVVTEAFF
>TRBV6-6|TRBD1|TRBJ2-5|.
TGTGCCAGCACCGACAGGGGGCGAGATCAAGAGACCCAGTACTTC
CASTDRGRDQETQYF
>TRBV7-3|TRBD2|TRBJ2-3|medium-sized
TGTGCCAGCAGCTTAAGGGAGGGGGATACGCAGTATTTT
CASSLREGDTQYF
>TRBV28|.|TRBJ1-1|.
TGTGCCAGCCCGCCGGGCCGCCCGGGGACTGAAGCTTTCTTT
CASPPGRPGTEAFF
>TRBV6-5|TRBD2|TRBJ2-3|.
TGTGCCAGCAGCCGTTACGGGGGGGCAGATACGCAGTATTTT
CASSRYGGADTQYF
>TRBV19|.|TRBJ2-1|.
TGTGCCAGTAGTGTGGGCTATGGGCAGATCTTC
CASSVGYGQIF
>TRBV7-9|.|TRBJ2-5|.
TGTGCCAGCAGCCAGAGACAATTGGAGACCCAGTACTTC
CASSQRQLETQYF
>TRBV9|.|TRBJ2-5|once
TGTGCCAGCAGCGTAAGTCAGGAGACCCAGTACTTC
CASSVSQETQYF
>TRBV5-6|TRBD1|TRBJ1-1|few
TGTGCCAGCAGTCGTTCAACAGGGGCGACTGAAGCTTTCTTT
CASSRSTGATEAFF
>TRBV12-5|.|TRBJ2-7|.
TGTGCTAGTGGTTTGGGAGACGGGTACGAGCAGTACTTC
CASGLGDGYEQYF
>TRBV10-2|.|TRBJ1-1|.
TGCGCCAGCAGTGACAACATGAACACTGAAGCTTTCTTT
CASSDNMNTEAFF
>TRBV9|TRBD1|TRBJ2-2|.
TGTGCCAGCAGCATACAGGGGCCCGGGGAGCTGTTTTTT
CASSIQGPGELFF
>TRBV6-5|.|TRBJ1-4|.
TGTGCCAGCAGACGGGACTATAATGAAAAACTGTTTTTT
CASRRDYNEKLFF
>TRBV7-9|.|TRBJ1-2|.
TGTGCCAGCACCGATGAGTACTATGGCTACACCTTC
CASTDEYYGYTF
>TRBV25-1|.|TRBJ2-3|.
TGTGCCAGCAGTGAATTGGGCTCCCCGAGCACAGATACGCAGTATTTT
CASSELGSPSTDTQYF
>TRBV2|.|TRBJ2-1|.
TGTGCCAGCAGGCCCCCGTGGGCAGGCAATGAGCAGTTCTTC
CASRPPWAGNEQFF
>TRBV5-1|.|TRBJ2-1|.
TGCGCCAGCAGCCCAACTGGGGCAGACAATGAGCAGTTCTTC
CASSPTGADNEQFF
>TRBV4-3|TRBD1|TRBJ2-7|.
TGCGCCAGCAGCCAAGACGTGGGAACAGGGGACAGGTACGAGCAGTACTTC
CASSQDVGTGDRYEQYF
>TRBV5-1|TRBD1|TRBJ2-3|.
TGCGCCAGCAGCGGACAGGGAGGTTCCGCAGATACGCAGTATTTT
CASSGQGGSADTQYF
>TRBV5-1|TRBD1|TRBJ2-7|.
TGCGCCAGCAGCCCTAGAGACAGGGGTTCCTACGAGCAGTACTTC
CASSPRDRGSYEQYF
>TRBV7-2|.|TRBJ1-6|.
TGTGCCAGCAGCGCCCAGGCTCACAGGAATTCACCCCTCCACTTT
CASSAQAHRNSPLHF
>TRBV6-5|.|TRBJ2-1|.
TGTGCCAGCAGCACCGACAGCTACAATGAGCAGTTCTTC
CASSTDSYNEQFF
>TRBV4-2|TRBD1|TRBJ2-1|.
TGTGCCAGCAGCCACCCGGACAGGGGCTCCTACAATGAGCAGTTCTTC
CASSHPDRGSYNEQFF
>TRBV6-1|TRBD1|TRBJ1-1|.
TGTGCCAGCAGTGCCGGGACAGGGATGAACACTGAAGCTTTCTTT
CASSAGTGMNTEAFF
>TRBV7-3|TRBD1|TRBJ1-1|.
TGTGCCAGCAGCCTCGGACAGGTCGGGGACACTGAAGCTTTCTTT
CASSLGQVGDTEAFF
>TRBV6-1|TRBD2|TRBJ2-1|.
TGTGCCAGCCCCCGGACTAGCGGGGGGTACAATGAGCAGTTCTTC
CASPRTSGGYNEQFF